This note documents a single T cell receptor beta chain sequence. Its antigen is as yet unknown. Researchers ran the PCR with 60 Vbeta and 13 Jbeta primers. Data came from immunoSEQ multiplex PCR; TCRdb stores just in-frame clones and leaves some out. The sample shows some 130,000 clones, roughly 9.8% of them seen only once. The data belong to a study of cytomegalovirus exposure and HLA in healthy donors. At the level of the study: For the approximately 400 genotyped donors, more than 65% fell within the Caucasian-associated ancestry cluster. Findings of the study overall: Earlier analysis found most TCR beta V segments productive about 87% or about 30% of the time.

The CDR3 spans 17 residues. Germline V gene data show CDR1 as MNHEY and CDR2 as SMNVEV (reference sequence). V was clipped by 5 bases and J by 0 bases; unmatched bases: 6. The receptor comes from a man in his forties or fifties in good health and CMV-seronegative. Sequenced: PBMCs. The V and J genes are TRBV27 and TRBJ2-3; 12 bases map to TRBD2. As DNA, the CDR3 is TGTGCCAGCAGTAGAAGACTAGCGGGAGCTAGCACAGATACGCAGTATTTT. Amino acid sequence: CASSRRLAGASTDTQYF.